This T cell receptor beta chain was obtained from a study of CD8+CD57+ T cells in acquired aplastic anemia. About the study: Read counts for CD4+ cells (from healthy donors) averaged about 10.8 million. Study-wide findings and caveats: Between patients and controls, around 30 CD8+ CDR3 sequences were found in common.

Investigators profiled TCR beta VDJ and CDR3 from genomic DNA template. TCRdb reprocessed the reads via MiXCR and lists one record per CDR3 protein. The data hold about 40,000 distinct CDR3 sequences, with 55% to 80% observed a single time. CDR1 SGHNT and CDR2 YYREEE come from the germline V gene (reference sequence). The CDR3 covers 15 residues. Trimming took 4 bases from V and 2 from J; bases not matched to a gene: 7. This clonotype has ten or more counts. Its cognate antigen is unknown. This clonotype was obtained from a human donor in good health, serving as a control. The genes are TRBV5-4 and TRBJ2-7, with 9 bases that match TRBD2. Sequenced material: sorted CD4+, CD8+, or CD8+CD57+ T cells (not recorded which) from PBMCs. CDR3 in amino acids: CASSIGTSYTYEQYF. The CDR3 DNA reads as TGTGCCAGCAGCATCGGGACTAGCTATACCTACGAGCAGTACTTC.